These T cell receptor beta chains were read from a single sample in a study of cytomegalovirus exposure and HLA in healthy donors. Sequencing used immunoSEQ multiplex PCR; TCRdb keeps in-frame clones, though not all of them. Altogether 100,000 to 150,000 clones are present, around four fifths being singletons, with the ten largest covering 1.4% to 1.5%. Sample: PBMCs. These receptors all come from a female donor in good health and CMV-seronegative. Each CDR3 is given without its conserved first and last residue.

V	J	CDR3
TRBV28	TRBJ2-3	ASSDPRGLTDTQY
TRBV18	TRBJ2-1	ASSPIRDRASNEQF
TRBV4-2	TRBJ2-1	ASSQVPQGEKQF
TRBV9	TRBJ2-3	ASKGLADTQY
TRBV18	TRBJ2-7	ASSRRQGLYEQY
TRBV14	TRBJ2-1	ASSRTSGRMGEQF
TRBV11-3	TRBJ2-1	ASSRTGGNEQF
TRBV7-2	TRBJ1-4	ASSLGGLTNEKLF
TRBV6-5	TRBJ2-7	ASSYGSGSVYEQY
TRBV6-1	TRBJ1-4	ASSEAAGVTEKLF
TRBV2	TRBJ1-4	ASSRDRAVNEKLF
TRBV14	TRBJ2-7	ASSQTLVYEQY
TRBV11-2	TRBJ2-3	ASSLEARGTDTQY
TRBV4-3	TRBJ1-1	ASSQDLRPTEAF
TRBV30	TRBJ1-5	AWSVLGNQPQH
TRBV5-6	TRBJ1-1	ASSTGGVNTEAF
TRBV4-3	NA	ASSQDGDRVNEQY
TRBV7-2	TRBJ2-5	ASSLGPGEETQY
TRBV5-3	TRBJ2-7	ARSTTTTSGTLFYYEQY
TRBV5-1	TRBJ2-7	ASSFTGTGVGEQY
TRBV27	TRBJ1-6	ASRAGTSGSPLH
TRBV20-1	TRBJ2-1	SARGTSEQF
TRBV4-1	TRBJ2-1	ASSLQGREQF
TRBV6-5	TRBJ2-5	ASRSGTRQY
TRBV5-6	TRBJ2-2	ASSLPGVIPGELF
TRBV7-3	TRBJ1-1	ASSLRAVNTEAF
TRBV2	TRBJ2-1	ASSLGDRGSNEQF
TRBV28	TRBJ2-5	ASSSLGGKDGQETQY
TRBV5-4	TRBJ2-2	ASSSAGIGTGELF
TRBV6-5	TRBJ2-1	ASSFSGSVNEQF
TRBV6-5	TRBJ1-5	ASSYTGLSNQPQH
TRBV27	TRBJ2-2	ASRSGQGVGELF